These T cell receptor beta chains were read from a single sample in a study of PD-1 blockade in classical Hodgkin lymphoma. TCRdb's copy holds only in-frame clones and misses some; the assay was immunoSEQ multiplex PCR. Here the sample spans 90,000 to 120,000 clones, roughly 87% being singletons. The sequencing here drew on peripheral blood mononuclear cells (PBMCs), taken before the second cycle of nivolumab. Every receptor here comes from a human donor with classical Hodgkin lymphoma. Each CDR3 is given with its conserved first and last residue. A D gene is named only where the DNA matches it firmly.

D gene	V gene	J gene	CDR3 protein
-	TRBV19	TRBJ2-7	CASSISNSYEQYF
-	TRBV5-1	TRBJ2-1	CASSRPSGVNNEQFF
-	TRBV6-5	TRBJ2-3	CASKTNIDTQYF
-	TRBV11-2	TRBJ1-2	CASALYQDYGYTF
-	TRBV7-2	TRBJ2-7	CASSFSAPPEQYF
-	TRBV5-1	TRBJ2-2	CASSFEGVNTGELFF
-	TRBV27	TRBJ1-6	CASSSQGNINSPLHF
-	TRBV9	TRBJ2-2	CASSGKNTGELFF
-	TRBV19	TRBJ1-5	CASRHLGRSNQPQHF
TRBD1	TRBV7-9	TRBJ1-1	CASSALGQDPAFF
-	TRBV27	TRBJ2-1	CASRTVSYNEQFF
-	TRBV27	TRBJ2-1	CASSHRYNEQFF
-	TRBV21-1	TRBJ2-7	CASSTRGGYEQYF
-	TRBV2	TRBJ1-2	CASSTPGLIYYTF
TRBD2	TRBV11-2	TRBJ2-2	CASSLRTSGSARNTGELFF
TRBD1	TRBV4-2	TRBJ1-6	CASSQGTGNSPLHF
-	TRBV7-9	TRBJ1-2	CASSLHPGYGYTF
-	TRBV6-1	TRBJ2-7	CASGFTREQYF
TRBD1	TRBV9	TRBJ1-1	CASSVLGTVEAFF
-	TRBV9	TRBJ2-2	CASSRTRNTGELFF
TRBD2	TRBV7-9	TRBJ2-7	CASSPIAGGTYEQYF
-	TRBV6-1	TRBJ1-3	CASSDGPGKSRNTIYF
TRBD1	TRBV9	TRBJ2-3	CASSVGQGAQYF
TRBD2	TRBV2	TRBJ2-3	CASSAELAGSTDTQYF
TRBD2	TRBV6-6	TRBJ2-1	CASRRRTSGMWNEQFF
-	TRBV2	TRBJ1-3	CASSGKPAHSGNTIYF
TRBD1	TRBV5-5	TRBJ1-2	CASRVGTGIRNYGYTF
TRBD1	TRBV7-8	TRBJ2-3	CASSLARQGITDTQYF
-	TRBV25-1	TRBJ2-7	CASSGHYEQYF
TRBD2	TRBV2	TRBJ2-7	CASRYRLAGEASYEQYF
-	TRBV29-1	TRBJ1-1	CSVVLGVEAFF
-	TRBV19	TRBJ2-5	CASSIAGNRETQYF
-	TRBV14	TRBJ2-3	CASSLSLRVTQYF
-	TRBV6-5	TRBJ2-7	CASSLNGDEQYF
-	TRBV29-1	TRBJ2-2	CSASATGELFF
-	TRBV9	TRBJ1-2	CASSVLPAPGRDGLYGYTF
TRBD1	TRBV4-3	TRBJ1-2	CASSPDRTVHGYTF
TRBD2	TRBV27	TRBJ2-7	CASSSHRPGTSGRGYEQYF
-	TRBV21-1	TRBJ1-1	CASSSLARQGQDTEAFF
-	TRBV14	TRBJ1-1	CASSDTRRTEAFF
TRBD1	TRBV18	TRBJ2-2	CASSQPRDRVAGELFF
-	TRBV14	TRBJ1-2	CASSQVTPLSGGYTF
TRBD2	TRBV6-6	TRBJ2-7	CASSPGLASYEQYF
TRBD2	TRBV5-1	TRBJ2-1	CASSFQGTSGNEQFF
-	TRBV5-8	TRBJ1-1	CASSLDSGGWTEAFF
TRBD1	TRBV30	TRBJ1-6	CAWGDRGNSPLHF
-	TRBV10-2	TRBJ2-1	CASSGLLGQSDNEQFF
-	TRBV7-9	TRBJ2-7	CASSYPGPSYEQYF
TRBD2	TRBV28	TRBJ2-7	CASRAGGLADSSYEQYF
TRBD1	TRBV18	TRBJ1-1	CASSQDRGRETEAFF
-	TRBV5-1	TRBJ2-7	CASSLGDGSYEQYF
-	TRBV19	TRBJ1-5	CASSAYGGSGQPQHF
-	TRBV7-9	TRBJ2-3	CASSPMGGSTDTQYF
-	TRBV6-1	TRBJ2-7	CASSSDWTVSYEQYF
-	TRBV19	TRBJ2-5	CASRGQTQETQYF
-	TRBV6-1	TRBJ1-5	CASSGWGSNQPQHF